The 11 T cell receptor beta chains below were found in one sample sequenced in a study of beta chain features in type 1 diabetes. Study-wide results and caveats: In all four CD4+ subsets, TCRB CDR3 length was significantly, moderately reduced in type 1 diabetes.

These receptors' antigens are unknown. Sequencing targeted expressed TCRB transcripts, as all isolated RNA had been reverse transcribed. The repertoire was sequenced with immunoSEQ multiplex PCR; TCRdb's copy has only in-frame clones and lacks some. This table has roughly 160,000 clones, approximately 7.8% appearing once. Source material: central memory CD4+ T cells from blood. All receptors derive from a middle-aged woman with type 1 diabetes.

The chain employs TRBV20-1 and TRBJ2-3; the match to TRBD1 covers 7 bases. This CDR3 has 11 amino acids. After removal of 6 bases from V and 7 bases from J, the junction contained 4 bases not matched to a gene. Germline V gene data show CDR1 as DFQATT and CDR2 as SNEGSKA (reference sequence). The CDR3 region is CSAQGQYTQYF. The CDR3 region has the DNA TGCAGTGCGCAGGGACAGTATACGCAGTATTTT.

In its sample, this clone was seen a few times. This chain links TRBV4-2 with TRBJ2-3; 7 bases match TRBD1. Germline CDR1 and CDR2: LGHNA and YNFKEQ. This CDR3 is 17 amino acids long. The trim removed 0 bases at V and 0 bases at J, leaving 6 bases unmatched. The CDR3 protein is CASSQDQKTGSTDTQYF. CDR3 DNA: TGTGCCAGCAGCCAAGATCAAAAGACAGGGAGCACAGATACGCAGTATTTT.

This clone has more than one count but fewer than ten. At the DNA level, this CDR3 is encoded by other sequences in the same sample as well. The chain couples TRBV18 to TRBJ2-3; D is unresolved. The V end lost 3 bases, the J end lost 1 base, and 8 bases lay between the germline ends. CDR3 size: 14 residues. Germline V gene data show CDR1 as KGHSH and CDR2 as LQKENI. The CDR3 bases are TGTGCCAGCTCACCCGGTTTGGGCACAGATACGCAGTATTTT. Its protein is CASSPGLGTDTQYF. The full variable domain, with the rest looked up from reference TRBV18 and TRBJ2-3, is NAGVMQNPRHLVRRRGQEARLRCSPMKGHSHVYWYRQLPEEGLKFMVYLQKENIIDESGMPKERFSAEFPKEGPSILRIQQVVRGDSAAYFCASSPGLGTDTQYFGPGTRLTVL.

This rearrangement joins TRBV5-1 to TRBJ2-5; TRBD2 matches 12 bases. Trimming at V came to 3 bases and at J to 1 base, leaving 4 bases not matched to a gene. The CDR3 length is 16 residues. Germline lookup yields CDR1 SGHRS and CDR2 YFSETQ. In DNA, the CDR3 is TGCGCCAGCAGCTCCGGACTAGCGGGACGCCAAGAGACCCAGTACTTC. Protein sequence: CASSSGLAGRQETQYF.

This clone has only a few counts. This CDR3 is also generated by other DNA sequences in the sample. This chain uses TRBV11-2 with TRBJ1-5; a weak D match, TRBD1 (5 bases). The CDR3 totals 13 residues. Deletions cut 2 bases from V and 7 bases from J, with 9 bases between. Germline CDR1 and CDR2: SGHAT and FQNNGV. CDR3 amino acids: CASSLQGDQPQHF. In DNA, the CDR3 is TGTGCCAGCAGCTTACAGGGTGACCAGCCCCAGCATTTT.

The chain recombines TRBV5-1 with TRBJ2-2; TRBD1 matches 8 bases. Unmatched junction bases numbered 4, after V lost 3 bases and J lost 0 bases. CDR1 and CDR2 from the germline V gene are SGHRS and YFSETQ. This CDR3 has 16 amino acids. As DNA, the CDR3 is TGCGCCAGCAGCTCGGGACAGGTCGCGAACACCGGGGAGCTGTTTTTT. This encodes CASSSGQVANTGELFF.

This clone has just a few counts. V usage is TRBV6-5 and J usage is TRBJ2-7, with 10 positions matching TRBD1. The CDR3 contains 14 residues. V lost 8 bases to trimming and J lost 6 bases; unmatched junction nucleotides: 10. The germline CDR1 and CDR2 sequences are MNHEY and SVGAGI. CDR3: CASRGTGAVGEQYF. The CDR3 coding sequence is TGTGCCAGCCGCGGGACAGGGGCCGTGGGCGAGCAGTACTTC.

In this sample, this clone turned up a few times. This sequence joins TRBV6-5 and TRBJ1-2; D is unclear. The germline V gene has CDR1 MNHEY and CDR2 SVGAGI. The CDR3 length is 15 residues. V lost 2 bases, J lost 0 bases, and 10 bases lay in between. The CDR3 nucleotides are TGTGCCAGCAGTTACGGAGCCGGAGCTAACTATGGCTACACCTTC. This sequence encodes CASSYGAGANYGYTF.

This clone was seen more than once but under ten times. The chain has TRBV29-1 and TRBJ2-5; TRBD2 matches at 8 bases. Germline V lookup: CDR1 SQVTM, CDR2 ANQGSEA. The CDR3 loop spans 13 amino acids. V lost 4 bases, J lost 4 bases, and 5 bases stayed unmatched. CDR3 nucleotide sequence: TGCAGCGTTGTGAGACGGGGGGGAGAGACCCAGTACTTC. Its protein product is CSVVRRGGETQYF. Supplemented by reference TRBV29-1 and TRBJ2-5, the full variable domain reads SAVISQKPSRDICQRGTSLTIQCQVDSQVTMMFWYRQQPGQSLTLIATANQGSEATYESGFVIDKFPISRPNLTFSTLTVSNMSPEDSSIYLCSVVRRGGETQYFGPGTRLLVL.

This clone was recorded many times. The rearrangement links TRBV28 to TRBJ2-5; a weak D match, TRBD1 (6 bases). Germline loops: CDR1 MDHEN, CDR2 SYDVKM. This CDR3 contains 12 residues. Trimming stripped 6 bases from V and 5 bases from J, with 10 bases between. The CDR3 loop reads CASSQQGETQYF. As DNA, the CDR3 is TGTGCCAGCAGCCAGCAGGGGGAGACCCAGTACTTC.

The V gene is TRBV4-3, the J gene TRBJ1-2, with 8 bases fitting TRBD1. The ends lost 4 bases at V and 4 bases at J; junction bases unmatched: 11. Germline CDR1 is LGHNA and CDR2 is YSLEER. The CDR3 is 16 amino acids. Here the CDR3 reads CASSPTGERPTYGYTF. The DNA of the CDR3 is TGCGCCAGCAGCCCGACAGGGGAGCGCCCGACCTATGGCTACACCTTC.